Sequencing of this T cell receptor beta chain was carried out in a study of Graves' ophthalmopathy and Graves' hyperthyroidism. Overall study: Cases classed as stable hyperthyroidism had no ophthalmopathy within 18 months of follow-up.

This CDR3 is built from 13 residues. After removal of 7 bases from V and 12 bases from J, the junction contained 10 bases not matched to a gene. The V gene's germline CDR1 is SGHTA and CDR2 FQGNSA. For repertoire sequencing, the TCR beta CDR3 regions were amplified from RNA transcripts. The first-round RT-PCR employed HTBI primers together with the Qiagen OneStep RT-PCR kit. A multiplex PCR was then performed as the second round. TCRdb redid the calling of the multiplex PCR reads with MiXCR, one entry per CDR3 protein. The data hold 500,000 to 600,000 distinct CDR3 sequences, with 35% to 40% observed a single time. Hyperthyroidism patients were newly diagnosed, ill under 2 months, and aged 18 to 65 years. Establishment of the diagnosis relied upon clinical symptoms, serum thyroxine, TRAb, thyroid ultrasound and orbital computed tomography.

The sequence came from an adult man with Graves' hyperthyroidism. Specimen: peripheral blood or thyroid tissue (not recorded which). The genes are TRBV7-2 and TRBJ1-2, with TRBD1 matching 11 bases. Here the CDR3 DNA reads TGTGCCAGCATCCGGACAGGGGGCGCCTCAAACACCTTC. It specifies CASIRTGGASNTF.